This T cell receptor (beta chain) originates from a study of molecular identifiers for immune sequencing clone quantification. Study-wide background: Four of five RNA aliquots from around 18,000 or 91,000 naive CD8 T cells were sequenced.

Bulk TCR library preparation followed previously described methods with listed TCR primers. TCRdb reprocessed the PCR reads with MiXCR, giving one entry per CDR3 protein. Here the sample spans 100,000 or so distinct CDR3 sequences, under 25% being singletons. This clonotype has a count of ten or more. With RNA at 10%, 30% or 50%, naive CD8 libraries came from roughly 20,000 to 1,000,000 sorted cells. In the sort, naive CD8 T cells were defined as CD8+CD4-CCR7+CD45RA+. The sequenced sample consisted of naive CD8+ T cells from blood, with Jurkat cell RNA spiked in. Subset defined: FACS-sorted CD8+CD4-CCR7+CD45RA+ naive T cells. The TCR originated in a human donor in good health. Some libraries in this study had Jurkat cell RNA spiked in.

As DNA, the CDR3 is TGCGCCAGCAGCCAAGATACGGCAGGGACCTACGAGCAGTACTTC. Translating gives CASSQDTAGTYEQYF. The chain links TRBV4-3 to TRBJ2-7; maybe TRBD1 (5 bases). V was clipped by 0 bases and J by 2 bases, with 11 bases between them. Germline V gives CDR1 LGHNA, CDR2 YSLEER. The CDR3 totals 15 residues.